Listed below are T cell receptor beta chains from one sample, sequenced in a study of regulatory T cells in long-lasting Graves disease. From the multiplex PCR reads, TCRdb called clonotypes with MiXCR, one entry per CDR3 protein. This table holds some 370,000 distinct CDR3 sequences, roughly 25% found once. Sequencing used peripheral blood mononuclear cells (PBMCs), obtained when the disease was refractory, from a patient treated with antithyroid drugs. The receptors come from a woman aged 40 to 49 with Graves disease. Both conserved end residues are part of each CDR3.

V gene	J gene	CDR3 protein
TRBV12-3/TRBV12-4	TRBJ2-2	CASRLLAGDSLSINTGELFF
TRBV9	TRBJ2-3	CASSNRVADTQYF
TRBV6-5	TRBJ2-7	CASSYGVPLVVGVRGEQYF
TRBV2	TRBJ2-7	CASIEDRGSWGQYF
TRBV5-1	TRBJ2-1	CASSLDSFRGREQFF
TRBV3-1	TRBJ2-5	CASRTDRDKDYQETQYF
TRBV20-1	TRBJ2-1	CSASRLGLQFF
TRBV20-1	TRBJ2-7	CSARGGWEGPSEQYF
TRBV10-3	TRBJ2-2	CAILGGGYTGELFF
TRBV11-1	TRBJ2-3	CASSSGTHSTDTQYF
TRBV3-1	TRBJ1-3	CASSQDGNTIYF
TRBV12-3/TRBV12-4	TRBJ2-2	CASSLELAGGVTGELFF
TRBV9	TRBJ2-2	CASSPGGRGTGELFF
TRBV10-3	TRBJ1-1	CAISESDGYTEAFF
TRBV27	TRBJ2-7	CASSYRSSYEQYF
TRBV2	TRBJ2-5	CASSEEGHEGETQYF
TRBV2	TRBJ2-2	CASRRLAGQTGELFF
TRBV24-1	TRBJ2-2	CATSPPDRDTGELFF
TRBV20-1	TRBJ1-3	CSASRRGTGNTIYF
TRBV5-1	TRBJ2-6	CASSSIGTGGSGANVLTF
TRBV20-1	TRBJ2-2	CSASPGRMNTGELFF
TRBV7-2	TRBJ2-7	CASSLGQGSTYEQYF
TRBV30	TRBJ1-2	CAWSVEANYGYTF
TRBV2	TRBJ1-1	CASSEAHKGMNTEAFF
TRBV7-9	TRBJ2-7	CASSLGGIGDEQYF
TRBV6-1	TRBJ2-7	CASTFTGTGGYEQYF
TRBV28	TRBJ1-2	CASRFLTGLDYGYTF
TRBV28	TRBJ2-7	CASSRALAGIPPPYEQYF
TRBV6-4	TRBJ1-1	CASSSVRGADTEAFF
TRBV25-1	.	CASSELQLAGRDEQFF
TRBV7-2	TRBJ2-2	CASSKRGTNTGELFF
TRBV28	TRBJ1-4	CASSSTGTGDEKLFF
TRBV7-2	TRBJ2-1	CASSLGSEQFF
TRBV10-3	TRBJ1-2	CATGQGAEGYTF
TRBV7-2	TRBJ1-4	CASSFHVGNEKLFF
TRBV14	TRBJ2-7	CASSQDPTETYEQYF
TRBV2	TRBJ1-4	CAGAYFGRGEKLFF
TRBV28	TRBJ2-5	CASTKNRGRETQYF
TRBV3-1	TRBJ1-1	CASSPSWRTNTEAFF
TRBV9	TRBJ2-7	CASSEGQAPAYEQYF
TRBV14	TRBJ1-6	CASSQRGQGNSPLHF
TRBV19	TRBJ1-5	CASTDPNQPQHF
TRBV10-3	TRBJ2-5	CAISEPRQGEETQYF
TRBV27	TRBJ2-5	CASSLSTGWETQYF
TRBV27	TRBJ2-7	CASSLSRVNEQYF
TRBV5-5	TRBJ2-7	CASTWGWNSYEQYF
TRBV5-1	TRBJ2-5	CASRMTGGRVETQYF
TRBV7-2	TRBJ2-1	CASSLWVSGSNEQFF
TRBV28	TRBJ1-5	CASSFPYSNQPQHF
TRBV5-1	TRBJ1-2	CASSPWGGDAGYTF
TRBV15	TRBJ2-4	CATSRDLGGTKNIQYF
TRBV19	TRBJ2-5	CASSTGGSTQYF
TRBV5-1	TRBJ1-2	CASSLDRDGYTF
TRBV6-5	TRBJ2-5	CASSYSGSGRSSVQETQYF
TRBV25-1	TRBJ2-1	CASSELGTSNYNEQFF
TRBV28	TRBJ2-1	CASSGGGKRVYNEQFF
TRBV28	TRBJ2-1	CASRSGLVYNEQFF
TRBV20-1	TRBJ1-6	CSARRPAQGGNSPLHF
TRBV11-2	TRBJ2-7	CASSPQPGRGYEQYF